Each of the 11 T cell receptor beta chains below was sequenced from the same sample in a study of OX40 agonist ivuxolimab in advanced cancers. Produced via immunoSEQ multiplex PCR; TCRdb's table is partial and in-frame only. The sample shows roughly 97,000 clones, less than 90% of them seen only once. Sequenced here: CD4+ or CD8+ T cells sorted from blood, sampled in a trial of the OX40 agonist ivuxolimab. The receptors derive from an adult with an advanced solid tumor such as melanoma, head and neck, liver or kidney cancer.

This clone appeared once. The gene calls are TRBV7-8 and TRBJ1-2; D might be TRBD1 (6 bases). This CDR3 is 14 amino acids long. Between the trimmed V and J ends, which lost 1 base and 4 bases, there was a span of 10 bases. Germline CDR1 is SGHVS and CDR2 is FQNEAQ. CDR3 DNA: TGTGCCAGCAGCTTAGTGGGGGGCAGCTATGGCTACACCTTC. Amino acids: CASSLVGGSYGYTF.

This clone was counted between two and nine times. The chain links TRBV30 to TRBJ1-2; no definite D call. V lost 2 bases and J 7 bases, leaving 14 bases between the germline ends. The germline gives CDR1 GTSNPN, CDR2 SVGIG (reference sequence). The CDR3 sequence is 13 residues long. CDR3 residues: CAWSLKALPGYTF. CDR3 bases: TGTGCCTGGAGTCTGAAGGCCTTACCTGGCTACACCTTC.

The chain has TRBV27 and TRBJ1-2, with D tentatively TRBD1 (6 bases). The V end lost 6 bases, the J end lost 3 bases, and 20 bases lay between the germline ends. There are 16 residues in the CDR3. CDR1 and CDR2 (germline): MNHEY, SMNVEV (reference sequence). CDR3 sequence reads: CASSSISDRFYYGYTF. The CDR3 DNA sequence: TGTGCCAGCAGCTCAATTTCAGACAGGTTCTACTATGGCTACACCTTC.

The J gene is TRBJ2-1, the V gene TRBV6-6, with TRBD2 as a possible D gene (6 bases). Trimming shortened V by 6 bases and J by 1 base, and 10 bases separated the two germline ends. This CDR3 is built from 14 residues. In germline, CDR1 is MNHNY, CDR2 SVGAGI (reference sequence). CDR3 sequence: CASSGSGSYNEQFF. DNA of the CDR3: TGTGCCAGCAGCGGGAGCGGGTCCTACAATGAGCAGTTCTTC.

The gene calls are TRBV5-1 and TRBJ2-1; TRBD1 matches 7 bases. Germline loops: CDR1 SGHRS, CDR2 YFSETQ. The length of the CDR3 is 17 residues. The ends lost 4 bases at V and 2 bases at J; junction bases unmatched: 12. The CDR3 is CASSQSMTGKAYNEQFF. The CDR3 region has the DNA TGCGCCAGCAGCCAAAGCATGACAGGGAAAGCCTACAATGAGCAGTTCTTC.

The V call is TRBV5-1, the J call TRBJ2-1, with D unclear. Germline V CDR1 and CDR2: SGHRS, YFSETQ. V shed 4 bases and J shed 4 bases, with 9 bases lying between them. This CDR3 has 13 amino acids. CDR3 residues: CASSVDGYNEQFF. DNA for the CDR3: TGCGCCAGCAGCGTGGACGGATACAATGAGCAGTTCTTC.

J is TRBJ1-2 and V is TRBV7-3; D remains ambiguous. The CDR3 is 15 residues long. V was shortened by 5 bases and J by 5 bases, with 18 bases between the two germline ends. The germline V gene has CDR1 SGHTA and CDR2 FQGTGA. For the CDR3, the DNA is TGTGCCAGCAGCCTAGAGGCAGGACCAGTTTATGGCTACACCTTC. It yields the protein CASSLEAGPVYGYTF.

This chain links TRBV11-2 with TRBJ1-1, with D possibly matching TRBD1 (5 bases). This CDR3 region has 14 residues. V dropped 6 bases and J dropped 7 bases, with 18 bases sitting between them. CDR1 SGHAT and CDR2 FQNNGV come from the germline V gene. In DNA, the CDR3 is TGTGCCAGCAGGCAAGGGTTAGGTCAGGGTGAAGCTTTCTTT. Amino acids: CASRQGLGQGEAFF.

The chain joins TRBV7-3 to TRBJ2-3; a weak D match, TRBD1 (6 bases). Germline-derived CDR1 and CDR2 are SGHTA and FQGTGA. The CDR3 loop spans 13 amino acids. The V and J ends lost 4 bases and 5 bases respectively, with 10 bases between them. The CDR3 spells CASSSGVQDTQYF. The CDR3 DNA sequence: TGTGCCAGCAGCTCAGGGGTACAAGATACGCAGTATTTT.

On this clone: Its ends do not fully match the called genes, so a read error is possible. The chain links TRBV29-1 to TRBJ1-2; D ambiguous. Germline V lookup: CDR1 SQVTM, CDR2 ANQGSEA. The CDR3 is 16 amino acids. Here the CDR3 DNA reads TGCAGCGTCGAAGATATACGTTCAGTGCGTAGGTATGGCTACACCTTC. Protein: CSVEDIRSVRRYGYTF.

CDR3 DNA sequence: TGTGCCAGCAGCTTAGGGGCTAGCGTAGCCACCGGGGAGCTGTTTTTT. This sequence encodes CASSLGASVATGELFF. The chain links TRBV7-3 to TRBJ2-2; weak D call: TRBD2 (6 bases). The CDR3 totals 16 residues. Trimming cost V 2 bases and J 4 bases, with 14 bases left between them. CDR1 and CDR2 from the germline V gene are SGHTA and FQGTGA.